This T cell receptor (beta chain) was found in a study of OX40 agonist ivuxolimab in advanced cancers. Generated by immunoSEQ multiplex PCR, the TCRdb table keeps only in-frame clones and is missing some. The table has roughly 130,000 clones, just under 95% seen once. The source material was CD4+ or CD8+ T cells sorted from blood, sampled in a trial of the OX40 agonist ivuxolimab. This TCR came from an adult with an advanced solid tumor such as melanoma, head and neck, liver or kidney cancer.

The CDR3 DNA reads as TGTGCCAGCAGCCAAGATCGGGGGAGGGCCTACAATGAGCAGTTCTTC. Translated: CASSQDRGRAYNEQFF. V and J are TRBV4-2 and TRBJ2-1; TRBD2 matches at 7 bases. The CDR3 runs 16 residues. CDR1 and CDR2 (germline): LGHNA, YNFKEQ. Trimming took 0 bases from V and 2 from J; bases not matched to a gene: 4.